Below, 13 T cell receptor beta chains from the same sample are listed, as sequenced in a study of CD8+ T cells in alopecia areata. Regarding treatment: oral pan-JAK inhibitor, 5-10 mg twice daily. The authors extracted RNA and reverse transcribed it into cDNA as the sequencing template. This table comes from immunoSEQ multiplex PCR, and its TCRdb copy is limited to in-frame clones, with some not included. The table lists roughly 190,000 clones, 45% to 75% of them singletons. This sample comprised CD4+ T cells sorted from blood, obtained at week 4, from a patient treated with tofacitinib. These TCRs come from a human donor with alopecia areata.

The J gene is TRBJ1-2, the V gene TRBV30; D ambiguous. CDR3 length: 13 amino acids. The germline V gene has CDR1 GTSNPN and CDR2 SVGIG (reference sequence). V was pared by 0 bases and J by 0 bases, with 5 bases between. CDR3 in amino acids: CAWSVTANYGYTF. The CDR3 nucleotides read TGTGCCTGGAGTGTTACTGCTAACTATGGCTACACCTTC.

The table lists this clone with a few counts. The J gene is TRBJ2-1, the V gene TRBV6-6, with TRBD2 matching over 7 bases. The germline gives CDR1 MNHNY, CDR2 SVGAGI (reference sequence). This CDR3 has 14 residues. The junction had 5 bases not matched to a gene; V was cut back by 0 bases and J by 9 bases. For the CDR3, the DNA is TGTGCCAGCAGTTACTCGCCGACGGGGGGTGAGCAGTTCTTC. Its translation: CASSYSPTGGEQFF.

This clone has just a few counts. The rearrangement links TRBV10-3 to TRBJ2-5, with no clear D. The V gene's germline CDR1 is ENHRY and CDR2 SYGVKD. The CDR3 runs 13 residues. Trimming stripped 11 bases from V and 0 bases from J, with 13 bases between. The CDR3 sequence: CASQRVYQETQYF. As DNA, the CDR3 is TGTGCCTCCCAAAGGGTGTACCAAGAGACCCAGTACTTC.

This chain joins TRBV28 and TRBJ2-1; TRBD2 is a possible D gene (7 bases). From germline, CDR1 is MDHEN and CDR2 SYDVKM. This CDR3 has 15 amino acids. Trimming shortened V by 8 bases and J by 15 bases, and 29 bases separated the two germline ends. The CDR3: CASAPRGPPWIRRFF. The CDR3 DNA follows: TGTGCCAGCGCTCCGCGGGGGCCTCCCTGGATTCGTCGGTTCTTC.

The rearrangement joins TRBV5-1 to TRBJ2-7; D remains ambiguous. Per germline, CDR1 SGHRS and CDR2 YFSETQ. This CDR3 has 16 residues. V was shortened by 0 bases and J by 3 bases, with 16 bases between the two germline ends. The CDR3 spells CASSLVMDGSYYEQYF. CDR3 sequence (DNA): TGCGCCAGCAGCTTGGTAATGGACGGAAGCTACTACGAGCAGTACTTC.

This chain links TRBV29-1 with TRBJ1-2, with D perhaps matching TRBD1 (6 bases). V lost 2 bases and J 7 bases, leaving 11 bases between the germline ends. Per germline, CDR1 SQVTM and CDR2 ANQGSEA. The CDR3 runs to 12 residues. CDR3 sequence reads: CSVERGAGGYTF. In DNA form, the CDR3 reads TGCAGCGTTGAAAGGGGGGCGGGTGGCTACACCTTC.

The table lists this clone with a few counts. The chain combines TRBV7-2 with TRBJ2-5, with no clear D. Judging by the DNA end, TRBJ2-7 fits better; the J call may be wrong. In germline, CDR1 is SGHTA, CDR2 FQGNSA. The CDR3 runs to 14 residues. The CDR3 loop reads CASSLSAITYEQYF. The CDR3 DNA reads TGTGCCAGCAGCTTATCGGCTATTACCTACGAGCAGTACTTC.

The J gene is TRBJ2-7, the V gene TRBV30; 7 bases match TRBD1. This CDR3 has 14 amino acids. Germline values: CDR1 GTSNPN, CDR2 SVGIG (reference sequence). Trimming cost V 4 bases and J 6 bases; bases outside gene matches: 12. CDR3 nucleotide sequence: TGTGCCTGGACCTCTCTCAAGGGGGCGGCCGAGCAGTACTTC. As protein: CAWTSLKGAAEQYF.

The CDR3 DNA follows: TGCAGTGCCTCGGACTATCGCGAGCAGTACTTC. Its translation is CSASDYREQYF. The rearrangement uses TRBV20-1 and TRBJ2-7; D perhaps matches TRBD2 (6 bases). Trimming left V 6 bases short and J 6 bases short, with 12 bases between. CDR3 length: 11 amino acids. Germline V lookup: CDR1 DFQATT, CDR2 SNEGSKA (reference sequence).

The CDR3 DNA is TGTGCCAGCAGCCCAGGGGTCCGGCAAGAGACCCAGTACTTC. Encoded protein: CASSPGVRQETQYF. This sequence joins TRBV27 and TRBJ2-5; TRBD1 is a possible D gene (6 bases). The CDR3 length is 14 residues. Trimming removed 6 bases from V and 2 bases from J, with 13 bases in between. From germline, CDR1 is MNHEY and CDR2 SMNVEV (reference sequence).

In its sample, this clone was seen once. The chain joins TRBV5-1 to TRBJ2-3; a possible D gene is TRBD2 (5 bases). V was pared by 1 base and J by 1 base, with 19 bases between. The CDR3 is made up of 18 amino acids. Germline lookup yields CDR1 SGHRS and CDR2 YFSETQ. The CDR3 DNA follows: TGCGCCAGCAGCTTGCGCCCGCCCACTAGGACGCGCACAGATACGCAGTATTTT. Amino acids: CASSLRPPTRTRTDTQYF.

The genes are TRBV29-1 and TRBJ2-5, with 11 bases matching TRBD2. Judging by the DNA end, TRBJ2-7 fits better; the J call may be wrong. This CDR3 region has 15 residues. Germline V CDR1 and CDR2: SQVTM, ANQGSEA. In DNA form, the CDR3 reads TGCAGCGTTCGGTATAGCGGGGGGGCCTCCTACGAGCAGTACTTC. Its translation is CSVRYSGGASYEQYF.

The CDR3 region is CASSLALGDYEQYF. CDR3 bases: TGTGCCAGCAGCTTAGCGCTCGGGGACTACGAGCAGTACTTC. The gene calls are TRBV7-2 and TRBJ2-7, with a weak D call TRBD2 (5 bases). The CDR3 totals 14 residues. V lost 0 bases to trimming and J lost 3 bases, with 9 bases between them. Germline CDR1 SGHTA, CDR2 FQGNSA.